Listed below are T cell receptor beta chains from one sample, sequenced in a study of lymphopenia after photon versus proton radiotherapy. Produced via immunoSEQ multiplex PCR; TCRdb's table is partial and in-frame only. There are approximately 13,000 clones in the sample; 65% to 85% occur only once, and about 26% lies in the top ten. Here the sequenced sample was peripheral blood, taken from a patient treated with photon-based radiotherapy. The receptors stem from a man between 45 and 60 years old with gastric cancer. The CDR3 runs from the conserved cysteine through the conserved F or W. Each record gives: V gene, clone size, J gene, D gene, CDR3 protein, CDR3 DNA. A D gene is named only where the DNA matches it firmly. A clone size is listed for some rows: how often the clone was seen (once, few, many), or a class if it is expanded.

TRBV5-1,.,TRBJ2-1,.,CASSSVDFGNNEQFF,TGCGCCAGCAGCTCCGTTGATTTTGGGAACAATGAGCAGTTCTTC
TRBV5-5,.,TRBJ2-3,.,CASSFEHFGGTKSTDTQYF,TGTGCCAGCAGCTTTGAGCATTTTGGCGGGACAAAGAGCACAGATACGCAGTATTTT
TRBV9,.,TRBJ2-1,.,CASSVARESYNEQFF,TGTGCCAGCAGCGTAGCCAGGGAATCCTACAATGAGCAGTTCTTC
TRBV6-1,.,TRBJ1-1,.,CASTAGENTEAFF,TGTGCCAGCACCGCAGGGGAGAACACTGAAGCTTTCTTT
TRBV7-2,.,TRBJ1-1,.,CASSKYGRRGAEAFF,TGTGCCAGCAGTAAATACGGCAGGCGGGGTGCTGAAGCTTTCTTT
TRBV9,.,TRBJ2-6,TRBD2,CASREGLGPGANVLTF,TGTGCCAGCAGGGAGGGACTAGGGCCTGGGGCCAACGTCCTGACTTTC
TRBV18,few,TRBJ2-7,TRBD1,CASSSGKGASYEQYF,TGTGCCAGCTCTTCGGGCAAGGGGGCATCCTACGAGCAGTACTTC
TRBV30,.,TRBJ1-2,.,CAWSAGTPYGYTF,TGTGCCTGGAGCGCCGGGACACCCTATGGCTACACCTTC
TRBV19,.,TRBJ2-5,.,CASSPGGEETQYF,TGTGCCAGTAGCCCGGGGGGCGAAGAGACCCAGTACTTC
TRBV11-1,.,TRBJ2-2,.,CASSRTVLALAGELFF,TGTGCCAGCAGCCGCACAGTACTGGCGCTGGCCGGGGAGCTGTTTTTT
TRBV6-5,.,TRBJ2-2,TRBD2,CASSYLLAGRTGELFF,TGTGCCAGCAGTTACTTGCTAGCGGGGAGGACCGGGGAGCTGTTTTTT
TRBV5-5,.,TRBJ1-6,TRBD1,CASSSGQGYSPLHF,TGTGCCAGCAGCTCAGGACAGGGATATTCACCCCTCCACTTT
TRBV2,.,TRBJ2-7,TRBD2,CASRRLAGESYEQYF,TGTGCCAGCAGGAGACTAGCGGGGGAGTCCTACGAGCAGTACTTC
TRBV29-1,.,TRBJ2-7,TRBD1,CSVRTGVEHGFEQYF,TGCAGCGTTCGGACAGGGGTTGAGCATGGTTTCGAGCAGTACTTC
TRBV5-6,.,TRBJ2-7,.,CASSLEGWETAYEQYF,TGTGCCAGCAGCTTGGAGGGATGGGAGACCGCCTACGAGCAGTACTTC
TRBV5-5,.,TRBJ1-2,.,CASSPSALANYGYTF,TGTGCCAGCAGCCCCTCTGCCCTAGCTAACTATGGCTACACCTTC
TRBV2,.,TRBJ2-5,.,CASKRVGPETQYF,TGTGCCAGCAAACGGGTGGGTCCAGAGACCCAGTACTTC
TRBV5-1,.,TRBJ2-7,.,CASRRAFGSHEQYF,TGCGCCAGCAGGCGGGCTTTTGGGTCCCACGAGCAGTACTTC
TRBV9,.,TRBJ2-2,.,CASSVTGEGGELFF,TGTGCCAGCAGCGTAACAGGGGAGGGCGGGGAGCTGTTTTTT
TRBV4-3,.,TRBJ2-7,.,CASSQDPGGSSYEQYF,TGCGCCAGCAGCCAAGATCCAGGGGGGTCCTCCTACGAGCAATACTTC
TRBV4-1,.,TRBJ2-2,TRBD2,CASQRLAGGAGGELFF,TGCGCCAGCCAGAGACTAGCGGGGGGCGCAGGCGGGGAGCTGTTTTTT
TRBV10-3,once,TRBJ2-1,.,CATGPGQYWNEQFF,TGTGCCACCGGACCCGGACAGTATTGGAATGAGCAGTTCTTC
TRBV10-1,.,TRBJ2-3,.,CASSSGTQLSTDTQYF,TGCGCCAGCAGTTCCGGGACGCAGTTGAGCACAGATACGCAGTATTTT
TRBV20-1,.,TRBJ2-1,.,CSISGNEQFF,TGCAGCATATCTGGAAATGAGCAGTTCTTC
TRBV6-5,.,TRBJ2-5,.,CASSPVSWQETQYF,TGTGCCAGCAGCCCCGTGAGTTGGCAAGAGACCCAGTACTTC
TRBV21-1,.,TRBJ2-5,.,CASSKWASAAETQYF,TGTGCCAGCAGCAAATGGGCTAGCGCCGCGGAGACCCAGTACTTC
TRBV2,.,TRBJ2-7,TRBD1,CASRYDRVTYEQYF,TGTGCCAGCAGGTATGACAGGGTGACCTACGAGCAGTACTTC
TRBV10-3,.,TRBJ2-5,.,CAISAGTLQETQYF,TGTGCCATCAGTGCGGGAACGCTCCAAGAGACCCAGTACTTC
TRBV29-1,.,TRBJ1-3,.,CSVEPVFAGNTIYF,TGCAGCGTTGAACCCGTTTTCGCTGGAAACACCATATATTTT
TRBV6-1,few,TRBJ1-5,.,CASSETRQKQHF,TGTGCCAGCAGTGAAACCCGACAGAAGCAGCATTTT
TRBV27,once,TRBJ1-1,TRBD1,CASSFVPTGGMNTEAFF,TGTGCCAGCAGTTTTGTTCCGACAGGGGGGATGAACACTGAAGCTTTCTTT
TRBV5-6,.,TRBJ2-2,.,CASSLALDTSGELFF,TGTGCCAGCAGCTTGGCCTTGGACACGTCCGGGGAGCTGTTTTTT
TRBV30,.,TRBJ2-1,TRBD2,CAWRPGGPGEQFF,TGTGCCTGGAGGCCGGGGGGGCCGGGGGAGCAGTTCTTC
TRBV5-6,once,TRBJ2-3,.,CASSLEWRTTDTQYF,TGTGCCAGCAGCTTGGAATGGCGAACCACAGATACGCAGTATTTT
TRBV7-9,.,TRBJ1-5,.,CASSLDRIDQPQHF,TGTGCCAGCAGTCTGGACAGAATCGATCAGCCCCAGCATTTT
TRBV5-1,few,TRBJ1-1,.,CASSTQGKGTEAFF,TGCGCCAGCAGCACTCAGGGGAAGGGCACTGAAGCTTTCTTT
TRBV7-4,.,TRBJ2-6,.,CASSSYHSSQSRANVLTF,TGTGCCAGCAGCTCATATCACAGCTCACAAAGTCGGGCCAACGTCCTGACTTTC
TRBV7-6,hyperexpanded,TRBJ1-5,TRBD1,CASSPQGARFSNQPQHF,TGTGCCAGCAGCCCCCAGGGGGCTCGTTTTAGCAATCAGCCCCAGCATTTT
TRBV6-1,once,TRBJ2-3,.,CASSEVFYTDTQYF,TGTGCCAGCAGTGAGGTCTTCTACACAGATACGCAGTATTTT
TRBV29-1,.,TRBJ2-2,.,CSVETQLSRHTGELFF,TGCAGCGTTGAAACTCAGCTGTCCCGTCACACCGGGGAGCTGTTTTTT
TRBV6-6,.,TRBJ1-1,.,CASSTPREAFF,TGTGCCAGCAGTACCCCCCGGGAAGCTTTCTTT
TRBV10-3,.,TRBJ2-1,.,CAIPGTPFEQFF,TGTGCCATCCCCGGGACTCCGTTTGAGCAGTTCTTC
TRBV19,.,TRBJ2-5,.,CASSIQGGFQETQYF,TGTGCCAGTAGTATACAAGGGGGGTTCCAAGAGACCCAGTACTTC
TRBV21-1,.,TRBJ2-1,.,CASSKALWGGSKSEQFF,TGTGCCAGCAGCAAAGCGCTTTGGGGGGGTTCGAAGAGTGAGCAGTTCTTC
TRBV6-6,.,TRBJ2-5,.,CASSYFETQYF,TGTGCCAGCAGTTATTTTGAGACCCAGTACTTC
TRBV10-1,.,TRBJ2-3,.,CASSDQGSSTDTQYF,TGCGCCAGCAGTGATCAGGGTAGTTCCACAGATACGCAGTATTTT
TRBV6-5,.,TRBJ1-3,.,CASSYSRGSGNTIYF,TGTGCCAGCAGTTACTCGCGGGGGAGTGGAAACACCATATATTTT
TRBV6-1,.,TRBJ1-6,.,CASSAGPYNSPLHF,TGTGCCAGCAGTGCTGGACCTTATAATTCACCCCTCCACTTT
TRBV18,.,TRBJ2-4,TRBD2,CASGPGGAKNIQYF,TGTGCCAGCGGACCGGGAGGAGCCAAAAACATTCAGTACTTC